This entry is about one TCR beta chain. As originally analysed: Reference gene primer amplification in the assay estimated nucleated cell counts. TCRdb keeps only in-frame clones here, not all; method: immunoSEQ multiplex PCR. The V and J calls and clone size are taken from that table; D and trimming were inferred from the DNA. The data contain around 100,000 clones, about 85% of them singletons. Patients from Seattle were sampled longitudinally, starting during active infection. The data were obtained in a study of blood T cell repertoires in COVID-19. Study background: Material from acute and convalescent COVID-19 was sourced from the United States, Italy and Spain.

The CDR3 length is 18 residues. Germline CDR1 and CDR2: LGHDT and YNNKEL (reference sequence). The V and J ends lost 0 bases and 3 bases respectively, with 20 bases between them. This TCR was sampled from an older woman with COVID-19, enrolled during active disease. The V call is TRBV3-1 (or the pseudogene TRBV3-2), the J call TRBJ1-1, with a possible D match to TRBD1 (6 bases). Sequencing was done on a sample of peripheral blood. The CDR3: CASSQDLIPRDKDTEAFF. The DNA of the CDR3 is TGTGCCAGCAGCCAAGACCTCATCCCGAGGGACAAAGACACTGAAGCTTTCTTT.